These T cell receptor beta chains were read from a single sample in a study of OX40 agonist ivuxolimab in advanced cancers. The assay was immunoSEQ multiplex PCR, and TCRdb's table has in-frame clones only and misses some. The data contain 70,000 to 95,000 clones, less than 95% of them singletons. The sample in question was CD4+ or CD8+ T cells sorted from blood, obtained in a trial of the OX40 agonist ivuxolimab. These TCRs come from an adult with an advanced solid tumor such as melanoma, head and neck, liver or kidney cancer. CDR3s include the opening cysteine and the closing phenylalanine or tryptophan. Part of the rows lack a size; the others show once, few, many or a class for expanded clones.

clone_size v_call cdr3_aa
- TRBV6-1 CASSFQDQNTGELFF
- TRBV4-3 CASSQDTYLFGELFF
- TRBV4-2 CASSQGQGKETQYF
- TRBV28 CASSSSPGLAPGETQYF
- TRBV19 CASMPGQLNTEAFF
- TRBV7-3 CASSLGRGETQYF
- TRBV2 CASKGQGANQPQHF
- TRBV28 CASSPPLAGVETQYF
- TRBV27 CASSLTPNYGYTF
- TRBV19 CASSPQNYNEQFF
- TRBV19 CASSIVIQGSTGELFF
- TRBV4-2 CASSQQRNEQFF
- TRBV4-1 CASSQLQGFSYEQYF
once TRBV5-4 CASSLRGQPQHF
- TRBV15 CATSTPPTSGYYNEQFF
- TRBV2 CATDTGGPEDIYGYTF
- TRBV4-2 CASSHPAGSFEQYF
- TRBV7-9 CASSSPGAGEYTEAFF
- TRBV7-6 CASSLVRGAGDTQYF
- TRBV16 CASSHAGTVNGYTF
- TRBV11-2 CASSFLVAGGNTGELFF
- TRBV28 CASSPRVTLSPLHF